The rows below give T cell receptor beta chains drawn from one sample of a study of T cells in localized non-small cell lung cancer. The method was immunoSEQ multiplex PCR; TCRdb's version includes in-frame clones alone and lacks a portion of them. Among about 26,000 clones listed, approximately 84% were seen once. Sequenced here: peripheral blood, sampled before any cancer treatment. The receptor source for this set is a man aged 35 to 69 with stage III squamous cell lung carcinoma. Both conserved end residues are part of each CDR3. A D gene is named only where the DNA matches it firmly. Size values are once, few and many counts, or a class for expanded clones, and some rows have none.

V	J	D	size	CDR3	DNA
TRBV5-4	TRBJ1-2	TRBD1	few	CASRRTGGYGYTF	TGTGCCAGCAGGCGTACAGGGGGCTATGGCTACACCTTC
TRBV28	TRBJ2-1	.	.	CASSSAFGVLYNEQFF	TGTGCCAGCAGTTCGGCCTTCGGGGTACTCTACAATGAGCAGTTCTTC
TRBV29-1	TRBJ2-1	.	.	CSVVSGGEQFF	TGCAGCGTTGTAAGTGGCGGTGAGCAGTTCTTC
TRBV2	TRBJ2-1	.	.	CASRGDSYYNEQFF	TGTGCCAGTCGGGGGGACAGTTACTACAATGAGCAGTTCTTC
TRBV10-1	TRBJ2-1	.	.	CASSDPFDEQFF	TGCGCCAGCAGTGACCCTTTCGATGAGCAGTTCTTC
TRBV27	TRBJ2-5	TRBD2	few	CASSSGLSWETQYF	TGTGCCAGCAGTTCGGGACTATCCTGGGAGACCCAGTACTTC
TRBV5-4	TRBJ2-2	TRBD2	.	CASSPGLAGRGTGELFF	TGTGCCAGCAGCCCGGGACTAGCGGGACGGGGCACCGGGGAGCTGTTTTTT
TRBV18	TRBJ2-2	.	.	CASSPRDGTGELFF	TGTGCCAGCTCTCCCCGGGACGGCACCGGGGAGCTGTTTTTT
TRBV15	TRBJ2-5	.	.	CATSRNRDFQETQYF	TGTGCCACCAGCAGGAACCGGGACTTCCAAGAGACCCAGTACTTC
TRBV11-2	TRBJ2-2	TRBD2	.	CATCREGVGELFF	TGTGCCACTTGCCGGGAGGGAGTCGGGGAGCTGTTTTTT
TRBV6-5	TRBJ1-4	TRBD1	.	CASTRGGLNEKLFF	TGTGCCAGCACGAGAGGGGGCCTTAATGAAAAACTGTTTTTT
TRBV9	TRBJ2-1	.	.	CASSFSPGQGVYNEQFF	TGTGCCAGCAGCTTTTCTCCGGGACAAGGAGTCTACAATGAGCAGTTCTTC
TRBV5-1	TRBJ2-1	TRBD2	.	CASSYSGGISYNEQFF	TGCGCCAGCAGTTATAGCGGGGGGATCTCCTACAATGAGCAGTTCTTC
TRBV9	TRBJ1-5	TRBD1	.	CASSVGQGSNQPQHF	TGTGCCAGCAGCGTTGGACAGGGAAGCAATCAGCCCCAGCATTTT
TRBV5-1	TRBJ2-4	TRBD2	.	CASSFGTSGGKNIQYF	TGCGCCAGCAGCTTTGGGACTAGCGGGGGCAAAAACATTCAGTACTTC
TRBV7-9	TRBJ2-1	TRBD2	.	CASSLGTSGRYNEQFF	TGTGCCAGCAGCTTAGGGACTAGCGGGAGATATAATGAGCAGTTCTTC
TRBV29-1	TRBJ1-5	TRBD1	once	CSVASGTGNQPQHF	TGCAGCGTTGCTTCCGGGACAGGGAATCAGCCCCAGCATTTT
TRBV19	TRBJ2-1	TRBD1	.	CASAGQGIRGEQFF	TGTGCCAGTGCGGGACAGGGGATTAGGGGTGAGCAGTTCTTC
TRBV10-3	TRBJ2-5	.	.	CAISEAGGGEETQYF	TGTGCCATCAGTGAGGCTGGGGGAGGCGAGGAGACCCAGTACTTC
TRBV16	TRBJ1-5	.	few	CASSQFTGQPQHF	TGTGCCAGCAGCCAATTCACGGGGCAGCCCCAGCATTTT
TRBV4-1	TRBJ2-2	TRBD2	few	CASSPVIAGVGELFF	TGCGCCAGCAGCCCGGTGATAGCGGGAGTGGGGGAGCTGTTTTTT
TRBV28	TRBJ2-2	TRBD1	.	CASSSTGDTGELFF	TGTGCCAGCAGTTCCACAGGGGACACCGGGGAGCTGTTTTTT
TRBV28	TRBJ2-7	TRBD2	.	CASRLPGTSGTYEQYF	TGTGCCAGCAGACTTCCCGGGACTAGCGGGACTTACGAGCAGTACTTC
TRBV5-1	TRBJ2-2	.	.	CASSPRVGANTGELFF	TGCGCCAGCAGCCCGAGGGTCGGCGCGAACACCGGGGAGCTGTTTTTT
TRBV5-1	TRBJ2-1	.	once	CASSLEASNNEQFF	TGCGCCAGCAGCTTGGAGGCTAGCAACAATGAGCAGTTCTTC
TRBV10-1	TRBJ2-1	.	.	CASSPGGSGDNEQFF	TGCGCCAGCAGTCCAGGGGGTAGCGGGGACAATGAGCAGTTCTTC
TRBV2	TRBJ2-7	.	.	CASSEGAYEQYF	TGTGCCAGCAGTGAGGGTGCCTACGAGCAGTACTTC
TRBV5-1	TRBJ2-3	TRBD1	.	CASSDRGVDTQYF	TGCGCCAGCTCCGACAGGGGGGTGGATACGCAGTATTTT
TRBV18	TRBJ1-1	TRBD1	.	CASSHDRERSEAFF	TGTGCCAGCTCACACGACAGGGAGCGATCTGAAGCTTTCTTT
TRBV5-4	TRBJ2-2	.	.	CASSPHTSASTGELFF	TGTGCCAGCAGCCCCCACACCTCAGCGAGCACCGGGGAGCTGTTTTTT
TRBV30	TRBJ1-4	.	few	CAWSVQGKDPFF	TGTGCCTGGAGCGTACAGGGTAAGGATCCGTTTTTT
TRBV15	TRBJ2-2	.	.	CATSSLGAGELFF	TGTGCCACCAGCAGCTTGGGGGCCGGGGAGCTGTTTTTT
TRBV6-1	TRBJ1-2	.	.	CASIRSRNYGYTF	TGTGCCAGCATCAGGAGCAGGAACTATGGCTACACCTTC
TRBV11-1	TRBJ2-3	.	.	CASSLRELTDTQYF	TGTGCCAGCAGCTTACGGGAGCTCACAGATACGCAGTATTTT
TRBV2	TRBJ1-1	.	.	CASRNIEAFF	TGTGCCAGCAGGAACATTGAAGCTTTCTTT
TRBV19	TRBJ1-2	.	once	CASTYLGGAGYGYTF	TGTGCCAGTACCTATCTGGGGGGGGCTGGCTATGGCTACACCTTC
TRBV4-1	TRBJ2-3	TRBD1	few	CASSQGTVGTDTQYF	TGCGCCAGCAGCCAGGGGACAGTTGGCACAGATACGCAGTATTTT
TRBV2	TRBJ2-1	TRBD2	.	CASGSGGAVDEQFF	TGTGCCAGCGGAAGCGGGGGGGCCGTCGATGAGCAGTTCTTC
TRBV9	TRBJ2-3	.	.	CASSVANSVDTQYF	TGTGCCAGCAGCGTAGCTAATAGTGTGGATACGCAGTATTTT
TRBV29-1	TRBJ2-3	.	.	CSGGESTSTDTQYF	TGCAGCGGGGGAGAGTCTACTAGCACAGATACGCAGTATTTT
TRBV11-2	TRBJ2-5	TRBD1	.	CASSNRDRRQETQYF	TGTGCCAGCAGCAACCGGGACAGAAGACAAGAGACCCAGTACTTC
TRBV25-1	TRBJ2-5	.	.	CASSGTGLVQETQYF	TGTGCCAGCAGTGGGACAGGACTAGTACAAGAGACCCAGTACTTC
TRBV4-2	TRBJ2-1	TRBD2	.	CASSQRSGRYNEQFF	TGTGCCAGCAGCCAGAGGAGCGGGAGGTACAATGAGCAGTTCTTC
TRBV18	TRBJ1-3	TRBD1	.	CASSRTGISGNTIYF	TGTGCCAGCTCACGGACAGGGATCTCTGGAAACACCATATATTTT
TRBV5-1	TRBJ1-4	.	.	CASSLARGTNEKLFF	TGCGCCAGCAGCTTGGCCCGGGGAACTAATGAAAAACTGTTTTTT
TRBV5-3	TRBJ1-2	TRBD1	once	CARSLEMTGNYGYTF	TGTGCCAGAAGCTTGGAGATGACAGGGAACTATGGCTACACCTTC
TRBV7-7	TRBJ2-5	TRBD2	few	CASGAGPETQYF	TGTGCTAGCGGGGCAGGGCCAGAGACCCAGTACTTC
TRBV5-1	TRBJ1-1	TRBD1	.	CASSLGQGRTSEAFF	TGCGCCAGCAGCTTAGGACAGGGTAGAACTTCGGAAGCTTTCTTT
TRBV6-1	TRBJ1-4	.	.	CASFPDATNEKLFF	TGTGCCAGTTTCCCGGATGCAACTAATGAAAAACTGTTTTTT
TRBV6-1	TRBJ1-5	.	.	CASSEGTVTNQPQHF	TGTGCCAGCAGTGAAGGGACGGTAACTAATCAGCCCCAGCATTTT
TRBV14	TRBJ2-7	TRBD2	once	CASSVPAGYEQYF	TGTGCCAGCAGCGTACCAGCGGGGTACGAGCAGTACTTC
TRBV30	TRBJ2-7	TRBD2	.	CAWTRGSGSSYEQYF	TGTGCCTGGACCCGAGGTAGCGGGAGCTCCTACGAGCAGTACTTC
TRBV29-1	TRBJ1-2	.	.	CSVSSGNYGYTF	TGCAGCGTCTCCAGCGGTAACTATGGCTACACCTTC
TRBV4-1	TRBJ2-5	.	.	CASSQDLLAAYQETQYF	TGCGCCAGCAGCCAAGATCTGTTAGCGGCGTACCAAGAGACCCAGTACTTC